The next 3 T cell receptor beta chains were all read from a single sample in a study of identical twins. TCRdb independently ran MiXCR on the 5' RACE reads; one entry per CDR3 protein. The profile covers about 430,000 distinct CDR3 sequences, with less than 20% appearing a single time and 12% taken by the ten largest. Sequencing used naive T cells sorted from blood. These TCRs come from a man aged 45-65 years in good health.

In its sample, this clonotype was seen many times. This chain links TRBV5-1 with TRBJ1-2; tentatively, D is TRBD1 (6 bases). The V and J ends lost 4 bases and 8 bases respectively, with 15 bases between them. CDR1 and CDR2 from the germline V gene are SGHRS and YFSETQ. The CDR3 length is 13 residues. CDR3 in DNA: TGCGCCAGCAGCGCCCAACAGGGAGTGGGCTACACCTTC. Translation gives CASSAQQGVGYTF.

This clonotype was seen a few times. This sequence joins TRBV5-6 and TRBJ2-3; D unclear. This CDR3 has 12 amino acids. Germline values: CDR1 SGHDT, CDR2 YYEEEE. With 3 bases removed from V and 7 bases from J, the gap between germline ends came to 9 bases. CDR3 in amino acids: CASSSDENTQYF. Here the CDR3 DNA reads TGTGCCAGCAGCTCCGACGAAAATACGCAGTATTTT.

Many counts were recorded for this clonotype. V gene TRBV7-2 combines with J gene TRBJ2-5; the D is unclear. This CDR3 has 14 residues. Per germline, CDR1 SGHTA and CDR2 FQGNSA. Trimming shortened V by 2 bases and J by 1 base, and 8 bases separated the two germline ends. In nucleotides, the CDR3 is TGTGCCAGCAGCTTATCTCCAGGCCAAGAGACCCAGTACTTC. It translates to CASSLSPGQETQYF. Drawing the rest from reference TRBV7-2 and TRBJ2-5, the complete variable domain is GAGVSQSPSNKVTEKGKDVELRCDPISGHTALYWYRQSLGQGLEFLIYFQGNSAPDKSGLPSDRFSAERTGGSVSTLTIQRTQQEDSAVYLCASSLSPGQETQYFGPGTRLLVL.